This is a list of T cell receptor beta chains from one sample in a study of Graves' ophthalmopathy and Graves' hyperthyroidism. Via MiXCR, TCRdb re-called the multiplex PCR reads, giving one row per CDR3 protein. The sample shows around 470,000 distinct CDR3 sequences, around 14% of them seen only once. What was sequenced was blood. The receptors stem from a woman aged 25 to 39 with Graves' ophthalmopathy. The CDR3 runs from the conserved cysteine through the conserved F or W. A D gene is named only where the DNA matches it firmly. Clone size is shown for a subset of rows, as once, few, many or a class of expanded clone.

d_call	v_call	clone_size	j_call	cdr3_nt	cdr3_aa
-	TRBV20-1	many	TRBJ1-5	TGCAGTGCTAGAGATAACAAACGGGGGAATCAGCCCCAGCATTTT	CSARDNKRGNQPQHF
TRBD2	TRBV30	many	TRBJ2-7	TGTGCCTGGAGGGGGCCGGGACTAGCGGGGATCCACGAGCAGTACTTC	CAWRGPGLAGIHEQYF
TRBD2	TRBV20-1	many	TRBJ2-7	TGCAGTGCTACACCGGGACTAGCAGCCTACGAGCAGTACTTC	CSATPGLAAYEQYF
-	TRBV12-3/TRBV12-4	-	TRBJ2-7	TGTGCCAGCACCTCCGGACAGCTTCTCTCCTACGAGCAGTACTTC	CASTSGQLLSYEQYF
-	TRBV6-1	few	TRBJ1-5	TGTGCCAGCAGAACCGGAGAGGGGAATCAGCCCCAGCATTTT	CASRTGEGNQPQHF
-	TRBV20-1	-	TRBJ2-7	TGCAGTGCTAGAGTCAGGGGTTCCTACGAGCAGTACTTC	CSARVRGSYEQYF
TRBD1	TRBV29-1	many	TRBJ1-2	TGCAGCGGCGGACAGGGGGCGATCCTCGATGGCTACACCTTC	CSGGQGAILDGYTF
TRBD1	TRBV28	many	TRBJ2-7	TGTGCCAGCAAGGACAGGCACGAGCAGTACTTC	CASKDRHEQYF
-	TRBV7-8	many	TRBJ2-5	TGTGCCAGCAGCTTGTCGCTTTGGGAGACCCAGTACTTC	CASSLSLWETQYF
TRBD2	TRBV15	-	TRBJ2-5	TGTGCCACCAGCCCGACTAGCGGGGGGAACCAAGAGACCCAGTACTTC	CATSPTSGGNQETQYF
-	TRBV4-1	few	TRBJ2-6	TGCGCCAGCAGCCAAGATCAAGGGTCCGGGGCCAACGTCCTGACTTTC	CASSQDQGSGANVLTF
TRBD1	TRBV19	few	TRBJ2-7	TGTGCCAGTTCGGCCGGGACAGGGGTAGGGGAGCAGTACTTC	CASSAGTGVGEQYF
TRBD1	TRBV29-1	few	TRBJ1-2	TGCAGCGTTCTAGGCATGTCCGGGACGACAGGGTTTATCTATGGCTACACCTTC	CSVLGMSGTTGFIYGYTF
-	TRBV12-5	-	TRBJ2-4	TGTGCTAGTGGTTTCTTAGACGCAATTAAGTACTTC	CASGFLDAIKYF
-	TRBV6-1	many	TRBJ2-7	TGTGCCAGCAGTGGGGGCAGGGACTACGAGCAGTACTTC	CASSGGRDYEQYF
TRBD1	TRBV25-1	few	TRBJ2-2	TGTGCCAGCAGTACGACAGGGGTGGTCGGGGAGCTGTTTTTT	CASSTTGVVGELFF
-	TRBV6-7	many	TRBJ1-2	TGTGCCAGCAGTTACTACTCCGGGACGGTGGATGGCTACACCTTC	CASSYYSGTVDGYTF
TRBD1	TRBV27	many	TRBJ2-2	TGTGCCAGCAGACAGGGGACGGCCGGGGAGCTGTTTTTT	CASRQGTAGELFF